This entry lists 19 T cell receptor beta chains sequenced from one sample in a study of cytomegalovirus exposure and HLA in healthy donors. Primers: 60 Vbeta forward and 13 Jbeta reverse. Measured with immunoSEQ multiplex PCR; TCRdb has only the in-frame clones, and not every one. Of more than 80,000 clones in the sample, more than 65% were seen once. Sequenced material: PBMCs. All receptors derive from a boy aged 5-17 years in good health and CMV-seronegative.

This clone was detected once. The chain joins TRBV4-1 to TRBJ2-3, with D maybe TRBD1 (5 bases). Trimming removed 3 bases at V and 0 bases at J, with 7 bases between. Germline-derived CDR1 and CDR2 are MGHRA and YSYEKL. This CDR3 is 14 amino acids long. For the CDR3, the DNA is TGCGCCAGCAGCCAGACAGTAAGCACAGATACGCAGTATTTT. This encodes CASSQTVSTDTQYF.

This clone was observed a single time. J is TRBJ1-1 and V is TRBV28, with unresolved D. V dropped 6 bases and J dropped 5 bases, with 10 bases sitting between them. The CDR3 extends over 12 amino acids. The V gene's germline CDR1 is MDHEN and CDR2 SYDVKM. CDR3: CASSQAYTEAFF. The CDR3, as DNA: TGTGCCAGCAGCCAGGCCTATACTGAAGCTTTCTTT. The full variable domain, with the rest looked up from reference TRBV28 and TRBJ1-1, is DVKVTQSSRYLVKRTGEKVFLECVQDMDHENMFWYRQDPGLGLRLIYFSYDVKMKEKGDIPEGYSVSREKKERFSLILESASTNQTSMYLCASSQAYTEAFFGQGTRLTVV.

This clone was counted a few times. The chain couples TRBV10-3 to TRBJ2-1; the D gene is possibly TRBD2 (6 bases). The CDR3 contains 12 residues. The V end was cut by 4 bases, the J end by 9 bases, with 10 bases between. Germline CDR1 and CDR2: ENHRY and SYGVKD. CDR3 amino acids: CAISVSGGEQFF. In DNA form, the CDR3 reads TGTGCCATCAGTGTTAGCGGCGGTGAGCAGTTCTTC.

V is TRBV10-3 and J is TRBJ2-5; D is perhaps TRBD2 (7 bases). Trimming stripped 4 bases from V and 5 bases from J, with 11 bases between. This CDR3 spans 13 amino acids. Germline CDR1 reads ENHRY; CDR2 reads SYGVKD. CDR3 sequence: CAISAEGGETQYF. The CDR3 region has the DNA TGTGCCATCAGTGCCGAGGGGGGGGAGACCCAGTACTTC.

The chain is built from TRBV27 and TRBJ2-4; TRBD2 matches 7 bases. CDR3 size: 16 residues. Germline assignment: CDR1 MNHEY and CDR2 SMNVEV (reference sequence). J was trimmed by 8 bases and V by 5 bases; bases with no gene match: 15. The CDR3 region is CASSRLAVHNYDIQYF. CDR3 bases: TGTGCCAGCAGTCGACTAGCCGTTCATAATTACGACATTCAGTACTTC.

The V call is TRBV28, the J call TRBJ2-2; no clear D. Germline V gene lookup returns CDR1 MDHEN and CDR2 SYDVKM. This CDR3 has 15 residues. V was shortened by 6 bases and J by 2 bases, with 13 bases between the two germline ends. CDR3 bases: TGTGCCAGCAGCCCTAGGCCCCTAAACACCGGGGAGCTGTTTTTT. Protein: CASSPRPLNTGELFF.

This CDR3 reads CASSYLYEQYF. CDR3 in DNA: TGTGCCAGCAGTTACTTATACGAGCAGTACTTC. The chain couples TRBV6-5 to TRBJ2-7, with D unresolved. The CDR3 sequence is 11 residues long. Trimming stripped 1 base from V and 4 bases from J, with 2 bases between. Germline CDR1 reads MNHEY; CDR2 reads SVGAGI.

This chain's CDR3 is CASSQGQRLKPNTEAFF. DNA of the CDR3: TGTGCCAGCAGTCAAGGACAGCGACTAAAACCAAACACTGAAGCTTTCTTT. The chain uses TRBV28 and TRBJ1-1; weak D call: TRBD1 (6 bases). There are 17 residues in the CDR3. Trimming pared 5 bases from V and 2 bases from J, leaving 21 bases between. CDR1 is MDHEN, CDR2 SYDVKM, per germline.

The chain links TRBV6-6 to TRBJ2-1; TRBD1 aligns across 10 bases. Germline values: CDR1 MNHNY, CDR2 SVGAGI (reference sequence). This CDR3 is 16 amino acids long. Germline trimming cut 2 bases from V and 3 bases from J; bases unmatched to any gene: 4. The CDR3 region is CASSYPTGGSYNEQFF. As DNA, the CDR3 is TGTGCCAGCAGTTACCCGACAGGGGGCAGCTACAATGAGCAGTTCTTC.

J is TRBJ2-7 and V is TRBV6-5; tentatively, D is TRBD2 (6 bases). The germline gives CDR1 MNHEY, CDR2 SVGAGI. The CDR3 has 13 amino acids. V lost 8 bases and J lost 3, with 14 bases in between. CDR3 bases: TGTGCCAGCGCCCGGGACTTACTCTACGAGCAGTACTTC. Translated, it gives CASARDLLYEQYF.

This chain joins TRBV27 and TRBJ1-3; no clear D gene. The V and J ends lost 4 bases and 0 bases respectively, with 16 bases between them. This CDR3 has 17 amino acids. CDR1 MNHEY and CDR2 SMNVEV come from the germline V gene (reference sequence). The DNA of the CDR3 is TGTGCCAGCAGTTCCCTAATGGAGGGAAGCTCTGGAAACACCATATATTTT. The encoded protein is CASSSLMEGSSGNTIYF.

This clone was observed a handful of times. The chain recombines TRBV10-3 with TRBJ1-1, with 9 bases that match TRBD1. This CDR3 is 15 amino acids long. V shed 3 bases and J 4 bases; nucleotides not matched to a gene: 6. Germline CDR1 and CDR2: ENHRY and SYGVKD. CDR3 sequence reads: CAISDPGQGGTEAFF. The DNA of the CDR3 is TGTGCCATCAGTGACCCGGGACAGGGTGGCACTGAAGCTTTCTTT.

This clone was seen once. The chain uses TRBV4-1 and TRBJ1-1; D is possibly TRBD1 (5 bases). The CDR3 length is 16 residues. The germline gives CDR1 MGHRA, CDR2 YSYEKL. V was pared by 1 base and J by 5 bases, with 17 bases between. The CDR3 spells CASSQGGTRVGTEAFF. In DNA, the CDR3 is TGCGCCAGCAGCCAAGGGGGCACCCGGGTAGGAACTGAAGCTTTCTTT.

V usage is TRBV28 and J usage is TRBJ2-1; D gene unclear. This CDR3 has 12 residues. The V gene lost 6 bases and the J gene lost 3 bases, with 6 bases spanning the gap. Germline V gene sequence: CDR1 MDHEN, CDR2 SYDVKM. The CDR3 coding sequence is TGTGCCAGCAGCCTTAACTACAATGAGCAGTTCTTC. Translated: CASSLNYNEQFF.

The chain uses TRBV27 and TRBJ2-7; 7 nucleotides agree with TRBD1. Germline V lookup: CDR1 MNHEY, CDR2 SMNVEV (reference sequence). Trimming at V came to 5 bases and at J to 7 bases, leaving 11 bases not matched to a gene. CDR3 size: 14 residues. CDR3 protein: CASSPTPTGKEQYF. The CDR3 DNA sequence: TGTGCCAGCAGTCCGACACCGACAGGGAAAGAGCAGTACTTC.

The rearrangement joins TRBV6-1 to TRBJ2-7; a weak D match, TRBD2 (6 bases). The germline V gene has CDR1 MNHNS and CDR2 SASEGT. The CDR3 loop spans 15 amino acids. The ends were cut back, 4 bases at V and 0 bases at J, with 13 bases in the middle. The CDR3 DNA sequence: TGTGCCAGCAGTGCCCTCGGGGGAAGCTCCTACGAGCAGTACTTC. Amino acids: CASSALGGSSYEQYF.

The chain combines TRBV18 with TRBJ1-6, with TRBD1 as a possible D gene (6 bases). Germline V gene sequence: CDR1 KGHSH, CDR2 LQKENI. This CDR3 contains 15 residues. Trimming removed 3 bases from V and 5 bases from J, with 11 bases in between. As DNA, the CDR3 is TGTGCCAGCTCACCCAGGGGTGCTGATAATTCACCCCTCCACTTT. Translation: CASSPRGADNSPLHF.

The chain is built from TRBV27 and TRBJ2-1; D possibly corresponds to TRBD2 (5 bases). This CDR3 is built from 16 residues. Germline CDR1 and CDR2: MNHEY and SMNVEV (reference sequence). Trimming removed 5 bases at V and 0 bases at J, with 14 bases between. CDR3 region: CASSPPRTYSYNEQFF. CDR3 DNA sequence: TGTGCCAGCAGTCCCCCCCGGACTTACTCCTACAATGAGCAGTTCTTC.

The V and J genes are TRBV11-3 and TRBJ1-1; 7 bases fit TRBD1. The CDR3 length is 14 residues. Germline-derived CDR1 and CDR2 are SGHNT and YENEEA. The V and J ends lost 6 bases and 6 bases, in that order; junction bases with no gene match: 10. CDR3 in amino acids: CASSSRQGPPEAFF. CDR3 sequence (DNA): TGTGCCAGCAGTTCCAGACAGGGCCCCCCTGAAGCTTTCTTT.